This TCR beta chain was profiled in a study of cytomegalovirus exposure and HLA in healthy donors. This CDR3 has 17 amino acids. Germline CDR1 reads LGHNA; CDR2 reads YSLEER. Trimming left V 0 bases short and J 10 bases short, with 19 bases between. It was with 60 Vbeta and 13 Jbeta primers that the PCR ran. Profiled with immunoSEQ multiplex PCR; TCRdb holds only in-frame clones, not every one. The top ten clones hold 4% to 5% of a sample with approximately 110,000 clones, 74% of them seen once. The origin of this receptor is a woman between 40 and 55 years old in good health and CMV-seropositive. This chain connects TRBV4-3 to TRBJ1-6; D is perhaps TRBD1 (6 bases). Sequencing was performed on PBMCs. The DNA for the CDR3 is TGCGCCAGCAGCCAAGAAGGCCCCGGGACATCGGGATCACCCCTCCACTTT. Translated, it gives CASSQEGPGTSGSPLHF.